The 18 T cell receptor beta chains below come from one sample, sequenced in a study of Ad26.COV2.S vaccination and SARS-CoV-2 variants (dated by TCRdb to about 2021). In the paper's terms, the treatment or condition label means: over 15 received Ad26.COV2.S at low or high dose, single or two shots; roughly 5 received placebo; per-sample allocation not given. For vaccine and placebo recipients, the sequenced repertoires came from samples collected on day 63 after the first injection. Libraries came from the immunoSEQ multiplex PCR assay. TCRdb holds this immuneACCESS table with in-frame rearrangements only. Some clones are missing; in checked studies, unresolved V genes explain under half, and the rest has no known cause. For this sample there are roughly 420,000 clones; 85% to 90% appear just once. In total, the top ten clones hold about 2.5% of the sample. Sequenced here: peripheral blood, sampled in a trial of Ad26.COV2.S vaccine versus placebo. The receptors were sampled from a person between 18 and 65 years old who received the Ad26.COV2.S COVID-19 vaccine or a placebo.

This clone occurred once. Different DNA sequences within this sample yield the same CDR3. The V gene is TRBV2, the J gene TRBJ2-3; either TRBD1 or TRBD2 may fit D (6 bases each). The germline CDR1 and CDR2 sequences are SNHLY and FYNNEI. There are 13 residues in the CDR3. The V and J ends lost 8 bases and 0 bases respectively, with 9 bases between them. The CDR3 is CASGGPSTDTQYF. The CDR3 nucleotides are TGTGCCAGCGGGGGGCCAAGCACAGATACGCAGTATTTT.

CDR3 amino acids: CASSRGDTPNYGYTF. In DNA form, the CDR3 reads TGTGCCAGCAGCCGAGGGGACACTCCTAACTATGGCTACACCTTC. The chain links TRBV11-1 to TRBJ1-2; D may be TRBD1 (6 bases). The germline CDR1 and CDR2 sequences are SGHAT and FQDESV (reference sequence). The CDR3 is 15 residues long. V was pared by 5 bases and J by 0 bases, with 13 bases between.

This chain uses TRBV5-1 with TRBJ1-1; D may be TRBD1 (5 bases). V lost 0 bases and J lost 7, with 13 bases in between. CDR1 and CDR2 from the germline V gene are SGHRS and YFSETQ. The CDR3 covers 14 residues. The CDR3 nucleotides read TGCGCCAGCAGCTTGGGGACATCGGGTCTTGAAGCTTTCTTT. Translated: CASSLGTSGLEAFF.

This clone was found a few times. The rearrangement uses TRBV6-2 or TRBV6-3 and TRBJ2-1; D call uncertain. V gave up 8 bases and J gave up 0 bases, with 11 bases separating them. CDR1 and CDR2 (germline): MNHEY, SVGEGT. The CDR3 is 14 residues long. CDR3 sequence reads: CASGRRSSYNEQFF. The CDR3 nucleotides read TGTGCCAGCGGCCGGCGGAGCTCCTACAATGAGCAGTTCTTC.

The V gene is TRBV7-2, the J gene TRBJ2-7; tentative D call: TRBD1 (5 bases). This CDR3 is built from 15 residues. The germline V gene has CDR1 SGHTA and CDR2 FQGNSA. Deletions cut 1 base from V and 5 bases from J, with 15 bases between. The chain's CDR3 is CASSLVPGINDEQYV. The CDR3, as DNA: TGTGCCAGCAGCTTAGTTCCAGGGATCAATGACGAGCAGTACGTC.

The CDR3 is CAIRGDRSGNTIYF. The CDR3 bases are TGTGCCATCAGAGGGGACCGCTCTGGAAACACCATATATTTT. This rearrangement joins TRBV10-3 to TRBJ1-3, with D possibly matching TRBD1 (5 bases). This CDR3 contains 14 residues. The germline V gene encodes CDR1 ENHRY and CDR2 SYGVKD. Trimming removed 6 bases from V and 0 bases from J, with 9 bases in between.

This clone came up a few times. The chain has TRBV3-1 (or the pseudogene TRBV3-2) and TRBJ1-1, with D uncertain. The CDR3 covers 13 residues. V was shortened by 4 bases and J by 2 bases, with 8 bases between the two germline ends. Per germline, CDR1 LGHDT and CDR2 YNNKEL (reference sequence). In DNA form, the CDR3 reads TGTGCCAGCAGCCTAACGAGTAACACTGAAGCTTTCTTT. Protein sequence: CASSLTSNTEAFF.

The V gene is TRBV6-5, the J gene TRBJ1-2; tentative D call: TRBD1 (6 bases). Germline V gene sequence: CDR1 MNHEY, CDR2 SVGAGI. Trimming stripped 8 bases from V and 2 bases from J, with 12 bases between. This CDR3 has 13 amino acids. The CDR3 here is CASARQENYGYTF. The CDR3 DNA reads TGTGCCAGCGCCCGACAGGAGAACTATGGCTACACCTTC.

The chain combines TRBV4-3 with TRBJ1-4; D remains ambiguous. Trimming cost V 0 bases and J 7 bases, with 9 bases left between them. This CDR3 region has 14 residues. CDR1 LGHNA and CDR2 YSLEER come from the germline V gene. CDR3 bases: TGCGCCAGCAGCCAAGATAACGGTTTTGAAAAACTGTTTTTT. Translating gives CASSQDNGFEKLFF.

The chain uses TRBV19 and TRBJ1-5; D unresolved. Germline assignment: CDR1 LNHDA and CDR2 SQIVND (reference sequence). V was trimmed by 9 bases and J by 6 bases, leaving 15 bases between them. The CDR3 loop spans 13 amino acids. The CDR3 sequence: CASRSRVVQPQHF. For the CDR3, the DNA is TGTGCCAGCCGGTCGCGGGTTGTTCAGCCCCAGCATTTT.

The J gene is TRBJ1-6, the V gene TRBV18; TRBD1 is a possible D gene (5 bases). The CDR3 has 15 amino acids. Trimming took 1 base from V and 4 from J, leaving 8 bases between them. Germline-derived CDR1 and CDR2 are KGHSH and LQKENI. As DNA, the CDR3 is TGTGCCAGCTCACCACAAGGGACTTATAATTCACCCCTCCACTTT. Residues: CASSPQGTYNSPLHF.

This chain connects TRBV5-1 to TRBJ2-5, with D possibly TRBD1 on 5 matching bases. Trimming pared 5 bases from V and 5 bases from J, leaving 10 bases between. Germline assignment: CDR1 SGHRS and CDR2 YFSETQ. This CDR3 spans 12 amino acids. The CDR3 DNA sequence: TGCGCCAGCAGTCTAAAGGGGGAGACCCAGTACTTC. It yields the protein CASSLKGETQYF.

This chain joins TRBV10-3 and TRBJ2-7, with 10 positions matching TRBD2. With V trimmed by 4 bases and J by 9 bases, 6 bases remained unmatched. CDR3 length: 13 amino acids. The germline V gene has CDR1 ENHRY and CDR2 SYGVKD. CDR3 sequence reads: CAISVLAGDTQYF. Written as DNA, the CDR3 is TGTGCCATCAGTGTCCTAGCGGGGGATACGCAGTACTTC.

This rearrangement joins TRBV5-4 to TRBJ1-6; a possible D gene is TRBD1 (6 bases). Germline CDR1 SGHNT, CDR2 YYREEE (reference sequence). Trimming took off 1 base at V and 4 bases at J, with 9 bases between the two ends. This CDR3 is built from 15 residues. CDR3 residues: CASSLMGAYNSPLHF. The CDR3 nucleotides are TGTGCCAGCAGCTTGATGGGGGCATATAATTCACCCCTCCACTTT.

This clone was observed a single time. The chain has TRBV27 and TRBJ2-3; 8 nucleotides align to TRBD2. J gave up 4 bases and V 6 bases, and 12 bases lay outside the gene matches. This CDR3 has 16 residues. CDR1 and CDR2 (germline): MNHEY, SMNVEV (reference sequence). CDR3 DNA: TGTGCCAGCAGCCCTTCGGGGGGGGGCCACCCAGATACGCAGTATTTT. The encoded protein is CASSPSGGGHPDTQYF.

The chain joins TRBV6-2 or TRBV6-3 to TRBJ2-1; 9 bases align to TRBD2. This CDR3 has 17 amino acids. CDR1 and CDR2 from the germline V gene are MNHEY and SVGEGT. V lost 6 bases and J lost 1; bases outside the gene matches: 10. The CDR3 coding sequence is TGTGCCAGCAGCCACTTAATAGCGGGGGTTTCCTACAATGAGCAGTTCTTC. Encoded protein: CASSHLIAGVSYNEQFF.

The rearrangement links TRBV15 to TRBJ2-5; weak D call: TRBD1 (5 bases). V was shortened by 6 bases and J by 4 bases, with 18 bases between the two germline ends. Germline V CDR1 and CDR2: LNHNV, YYDKDF (reference sequence). The CDR3 runs to 15 residues. CDR3 residues: CATRKDTGGVETQYF. The CDR3 DNA sequence: TGTGCCACCAGGAAAGATACAGGCGGCGTAGAGACCCAGTACTTC.

This chain links TRBV7-6 with TRBJ1-2, with TRBD1 as a possible D gene (6 bases). Trimming stripped 5 bases from V and 8 bases from J, with 18 bases between. The CDR3 runs to 14 residues. From germline, CDR1 is SGHVS and CDR2 FNYEAQ. Here the CDR3 reads CASSPVDSHTGYTF. In DNA, the CDR3 is TGTGCCAGCAGCCCCGTGGACAGCCACACAGGCTACACCTTC.